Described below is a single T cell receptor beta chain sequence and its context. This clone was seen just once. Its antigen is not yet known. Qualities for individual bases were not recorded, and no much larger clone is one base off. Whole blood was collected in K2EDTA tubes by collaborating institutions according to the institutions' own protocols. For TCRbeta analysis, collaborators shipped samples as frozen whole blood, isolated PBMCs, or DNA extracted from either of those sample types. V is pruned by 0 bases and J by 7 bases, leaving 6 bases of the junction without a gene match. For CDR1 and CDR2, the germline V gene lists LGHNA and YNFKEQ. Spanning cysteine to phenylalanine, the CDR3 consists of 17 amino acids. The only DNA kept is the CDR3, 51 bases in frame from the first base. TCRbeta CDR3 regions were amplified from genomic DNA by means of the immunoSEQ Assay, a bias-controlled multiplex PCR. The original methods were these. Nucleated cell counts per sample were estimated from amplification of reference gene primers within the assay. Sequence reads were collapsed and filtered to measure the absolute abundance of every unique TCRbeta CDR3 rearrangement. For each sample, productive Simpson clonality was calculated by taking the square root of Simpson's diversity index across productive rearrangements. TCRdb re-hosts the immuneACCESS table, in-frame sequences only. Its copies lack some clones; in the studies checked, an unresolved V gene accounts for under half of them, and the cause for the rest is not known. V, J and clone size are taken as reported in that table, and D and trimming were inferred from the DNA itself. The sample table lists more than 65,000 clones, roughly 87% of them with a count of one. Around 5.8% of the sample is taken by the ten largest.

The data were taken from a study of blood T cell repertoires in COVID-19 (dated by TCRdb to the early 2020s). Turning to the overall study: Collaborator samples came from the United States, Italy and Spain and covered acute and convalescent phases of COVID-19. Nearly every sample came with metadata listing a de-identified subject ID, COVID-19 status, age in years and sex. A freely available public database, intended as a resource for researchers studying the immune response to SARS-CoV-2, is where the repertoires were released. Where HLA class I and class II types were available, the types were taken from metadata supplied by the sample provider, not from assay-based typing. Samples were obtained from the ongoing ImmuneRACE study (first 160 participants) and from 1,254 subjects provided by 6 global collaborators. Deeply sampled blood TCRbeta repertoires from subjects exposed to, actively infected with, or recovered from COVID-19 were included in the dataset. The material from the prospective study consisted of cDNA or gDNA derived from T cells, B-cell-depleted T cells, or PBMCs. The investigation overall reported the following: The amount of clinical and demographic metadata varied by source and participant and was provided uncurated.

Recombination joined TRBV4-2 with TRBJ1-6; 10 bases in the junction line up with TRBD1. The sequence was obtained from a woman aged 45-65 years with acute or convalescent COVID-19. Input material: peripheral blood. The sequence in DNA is TGTGCCAGCAGCCAAGATGGGACAGGGGCCATAAATTCACCCCTCCACTTT. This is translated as CASSQDGTGAINSPLHF.